These 23 T cell receptor beta chains came from one sample sequenced in a study of regulatory T cells in long-lasting Graves disease. Stated time point: persistent/refractory GD, antithyroid drugs over 5 years with positive TRAb. Following extraction of RNA from PBMCs, that RNA was used to make the TCR library. According to the study, TCR beta libraries were built with iRepertoire HTBI primers and CDR3-region Arm-PCR. MiXCR, run by TCRdb on the multiplex PCR reads, gives a single entry per CDR3 protein. The sample includes a few hundred thousand distinct CDR3 sequences, roughly 25% of them seen just once. This specimen consisted of peripheral blood mononuclear cells (PBMCs), obtained when the disease was refractory, from a patient treated with antithyroid drugs. The source of these receptors is a woman in her forties with Graves disease.

This clonotype occurred many times. V usage is TRBV12-3 or TRBV12-4 and J usage is TRBJ1-3, with a weak D call TRBD1 (6 bases). The CDR3 contains 18 residues. Trimming removed 3 bases at V and 0 bases at J, with 18 bases between. The CDR3 DNA sequence: TGTGCCAGCAGTTTTCTTGCAGGGACAAACATCTCTGGAAACACCATATATTTT. This translates into CASSFLAGTNISGNTIYF.

This clonotype has only a few counts. The V call is TRBV6-4, the J call TRBJ2-7; the D gene is possibly TRBD1 (5 bases). Between the trimmed V and J ends, which lost 5 bases and 6 bases, there was a span of 17 bases. Germline V CDR1 and CDR2: MRHNA, SNTAGT. CDR3 size: 14 residues. CDR3 in amino acids: CASSYVIQGGEQYF. The CDR3 nucleotides are TGTGCCAGCAGTTACGTAATTCAGGGTGGCGAGCAGTACTTC.

This clonotype showed up many times. The chain has TRBV11-2 and TRBJ1-2, with 7 bases that match TRBD1. V dropped 5 bases and J dropped 5; count of bases not matched to a gene: 11. The germline CDR1 and CDR2 sequences are SGHAT and FQNNGV. This CDR3 is built from 15 residues. The CDR3 nucleotides read TGTGCCAGCAGCCCCTACACCCGGGACAGTTATGGCTACACCTTC. Its translation is CASSPYTRDSYGYTF. The whole variable domain, remainder taken from reference TRBV11-2 and TRBJ1-2, is EAGVAQSPRYKIIEKRQSVAFWCNPISGHATLYWYQQILGQGPKLLIQFQNNGVVDDSQLPKDRFSAERLKGVDSTLKIQPAKLEDSAVYLCASSPYTRDSYGYTFGSGTRLTVV.

A few counts support this clonotype. This chain uses TRBV6-1 with TRBJ2-7; a weak D match, TRBD1 (5 bases). V was cut by 8 bases and J by 2 bases, with 13 bases left in between. The CDR3 length is 13 residues. CDR1 and CDR2 (germline): MNHNS, SASEGT. This CDR3 reads CASSGAHTYEQYF. The CDR3 DNA reads as TGTGCCAGCTCTGGGGCTCATACCTACGAGCAGTACTTC.

This clonotype was counted at least ten times. V is TRBV6-1 and J is TRBJ2-5; D gene ambiguous. The CDR3 length is 15 residues. The V end lost 3 bases, the J end lost 2 bases, and 13 bases lay between the germline ends. Per germline, CDR1 MNHNS and CDR2 SASEGT. CDR3 bases: TGTGCCAGCAGTGATATGATGTCCCCTCAAGAGACCCAGTACTTC. Residues: CASSDMMSPQETQYF.

At least ten counts were recorded for this clonotype. The chain is built from TRBV28 and TRBJ1-3; D unresolved. Germline V CDR1 and CDR2: MDHEN, SYDVKM. This CDR3 spans 14 amino acids. V was trimmed by 6 bases and J by 4 bases, leaving 13 bases between them. CDR3 protein: CASSRPSSGNTIYF. Here the CDR3 DNA reads TGTGCCAGCAGCCGCCCGAGTTCAGGAAACACCATATATTTT.

This clonotype occurred a few times. The V and J genes are TRBV15 and TRBJ2-1, with 8 bases aligning to TRBD2. CDR3 length: 17 amino acids. After removal of 4 bases from V and 8 bases from J, the junction contained 16 bases not matched to a gene. The V gene's germline CDR1 is LNHNV and CDR2 YYDKDF (reference sequence). CDR3 loop: CATSIPPDGRALDEQFF. Written as DNA, the CDR3 is TGTGCCACCAGCATCCCCCCTGACGGGAGGGCCTTGGATGAGCAGTTCTTC.

This clonotype was seen only a few times. The chain is built from TRBV12-3 or TRBV12-4 and TRBJ2-7; tentatively, D is TRBD2 (6 bases). This CDR3 has 14 residues. Between the trimmed V and J ends, which lost 4 bases and 4 bases, there was a span of 14 bases. CDR3 DNA: TGTGCCAGCAGTTACGGGAGTAGGGGTTACGAGCAGTACTTC. Protein: CASSYGSRGYEQYF.

This clonotype was detected a few times. The chain recombines TRBV7-9 with TRBJ2-7, with 7 bases that match TRBD2. CDR3 length: 15 residues. Trimming took 4 bases from V and 0 from J; bases not matched to a gene: 6. Germline CDR1 reads SEHNR; CDR2 reads FQNEAQ (reference sequence). CDR3 DNA sequence: TGTGCCAGCAGCTCCCTTCGGGACTACTCCTACGAGCAGTACTTC. Translation gives CASSSLRDYSYEQYF.

This clonotype was observed many times. The chain combines TRBV6-1 with TRBJ2-7; D is ambiguous. The germline V and J ends were trimmed by 2 bases and 3 bases, with 11 bases remaining between them. The CDR3 is 14 residues long. CDR1 and CDR2 from the germline V gene are MNHNS and SASEGT. In nucleotides, the CDR3 is TGTGCCAGCAGTGAAAAGGGTAGGATCTACGAGCAGTACTTC. Amino acids: CASSEKGRIYEQYF.

This clonotype was observed at least ten times. This sequence joins TRBV29-1 and TRBJ2-5; D is possibly TRBD1 (6 bases). Per the germline V gene, CDR1 is SQVTM and CDR2 is ANQGSEA. This CDR3 contains 15 residues. With 0 bases removed from V and 1 base from J, the gap between germline ends came to 12 bases. The CDR3 nucleotides read TGCAGCGTTGAAGAGGACAGTCCCCTCCAAGAGACCCAGTACTTC. Translating it yields CSVEEDSPLQETQYF. The full variable domain, completed using reference TRBV29-1 and TRBJ2-5, is SAVISQKPSRDICQRGTSLTIQCQVDSQVTMMFWYRQQPGQSLTLIATANQGSEATYESGFVIDKFPISRPNLTFSTLTVSNMSPEDSSIYLCSVEEDSPLQETQYFGPGTRLLVL.

J is TRBJ2-3 and V is TRBV3-1; 9 positions agree with TRBD2. CDR3 length: 15 residues. V lost 4 bases to trimming and J lost 4 bases; unmatched junction nucleotides: 6. CDR1 is LGHDT and CDR2 is YNNKEL in the germline V gene (reference sequence). The CDR3 region has the DNA TGTGCCAGCAGCCGATTTAGCGGGAGTCCAGATACGCAGTATTTT. This sequence encodes CASSRFSGSPDTQYF.

This clonotype was recorded many times. The rearrangement uses TRBV12-3 or TRBV12-4 and TRBJ2-7; TRBD2 might be the D (7 bases). V lost 4 bases and J lost 10, with 11 bases in between. There are 11 residues in the CDR3. The CDR3 DNA sequence: TGTGCCAGCAGTTACGGGGGGCTTCAGTACTTC. Translated: CASSYGGLQYF.

The genes are TRBV14 and TRBJ2-2; D gene ambiguous. Trimming took off 3 bases at V and 3 bases at J, with 11 bases between the two ends. Germline V gives CDR1 SGHDN, CDR2 FVKESK. This CDR3 is 15 amino acids long. In DNA, the CDR3 is TGTGCCAGCAGCCACCTTTCTAGACACACCGGGGAGCTGTTTTTT. It encodes CASSHLSRHTGELFF.

This clonotype was recorded many times. V gene TRBV6-1 combines with J gene TRBJ1-5, with D maybe TRBD1 (6 bases). V lost 4 bases and J 3 bases, leaving 10 bases between the germline ends. The germline gives CDR1 MNHNS, CDR2 SASEGT. This CDR3 spans 14 amino acids. CDR3 nucleotide sequence: TGTGCCAGCAGTGTTAGGGGGGACAATCAGCCCCAGCATTTT. Its protein is CASSVRGDNQPQHF.

Remarks on this clonotype: This could be a read error, since a much larger clone is one nucleotide away. The chain links TRBV6-5 to TRBJ1-1; D gene uncertain. This CDR3 has 12 amino acids. CDR1 is MNHEY and CDR2 is SVGAGI in the germline V gene. Written as DNA, the CDR3 is TGTGCCAACAGTTACCCCGAGACCGAAGCTTTCTTT. Its protein is CANSYPETEAFF.

This clonotype was observed a handful of times. The V call is TRBV4-1, the J call TRBJ1-1, with D hard to call. The CDR3 sequence is 16 residues long. CDR1 MGHRA and CDR2 YSYEKL come from the germline V gene. The V and J ends lost 0 bases and 3 bases respectively, with 14 bases between them. Here the CDR3 DNA reads TGCGCCAGCAGCCAAGATACCCGACGTAGGGACACTGAAGCTTTCTTT. Protein sequence: CASSQDTRRRDTEAFF.

The table lists this clonotype with a few counts. This chain joins TRBV20-1 and TRBJ2-1, with TRBD1 matching over 10 bases. The germline V gene has CDR1 DFQATT and CDR2 SNEGSKA (reference sequence). V lost 1 base to trimming and J lost 0 bases; unmatched junction nucleotides: 3. CDR3 length: 16 amino acids. The CDR3 DNA sequence: TGCAGTGCTAGAGGGGGACAGGGGAGCTCCTACAATGAGCAGTTCTTC. Translation gives CSARGGQGSSYNEQFF.

This clonotype has just a few counts. V and J are TRBV4-1 and TRBJ2-2; 8 bases are a match to TRBD2. J gave up 6 bases and V 1 base, and 4 bases lay outside the gene matches. This CDR3 region has 15 residues. Germline V gives CDR1 MGHRA, CDR2 YSYEKL. This CDR3 is CASSQGAGVSGELFF. CDR3 in DNA: TGCGCCAGCAGCCAAGGAGCGGGAGTCTCCGGGGAGCTGTTTTTT.

This clonotype appeared many times. The rearrangement links TRBV2 to TRBJ1-5, with 9 bases that match TRBD1. Germline CDR1 SNHLY, CDR2 FYNNEI. The V and J ends lost 6 bases and 3 bases, in that order; junction bases with no gene match: 3. The CDR3 covers 14 residues. The CDR3 is CASRGTGYNQPQHF. DNA of the CDR3: TGTGCCAGCAGAGGGACAGGGTACAATCAGCCCCAGCATTTT.

The V call is TRBV20-1, the J call TRBJ2-2; the match to TRBD2 covers 7 bases. This CDR3 has 14 residues. The V segment lost 3 bases and the J segment 3 bases; nucleotides outside the gene matches: 4. Per the germline V gene, CDR1 is DFQATT and CDR2 is SNEGSKA (reference sequence). CDR3 DNA: TGCAGTGCTAGTCCTAGCGGATACACCGGGGAGCTGTTTTTT. Its translation: CSASPSGYTGELFF.

Regarding this clonotype: This may be a read error: a much more frequent sequence differs by one nucleotide. V and J are TRBV5-1 and TRBJ2-5, with a tentative D call TRBD1 (5 bases). The CDR3 extends over 14 amino acids. CDR1 is SGHRS, CDR2 YFSETQ, per germline. The DNA for the CDR3 is TGCGCCATCAGCCAGGGCGGAACCCAAGAGACCCAGTACTTC. Encoded protein: CAISQGGTQETQYF.

This clonotype has a count of ten or more. The rearrangement joins TRBV28 to TRBJ1-5, with 8 bases identical to TRBD1. The CDR3 consists of 16 residues. CDR1 is MDHEN and CDR2 is SYDVKM in the germline V gene. With 6 bases clipped from V and 5 bases from J, the junction kept 12 bases outside the gene matches. The DNA of the CDR3 is TGTGCCAGCAGCAAATTTAGGACAGGGATACATCAGCCCCAGCATTTT. Translated, it gives CASSKFRTGIHQPQHF.